These 2 T cell receptor beta chains were sequenced from one sample in a study of identical twins. A single record per CDR3 protein comes from TCRdb applying MiXCR to the 5' RACE reads. The sample holds some 240,000 distinct CDR3 sequences, roughly a tenth seen once. Sequencing input: memory T cells sorted from blood. These receptors were taken from a man between 45 and 60 years old in good health.

Ten or more counts support this clonotype. This chain links TRBV4-3 with TRBJ2-1, with D possibly being TRBD1 (5 bases). The ends were cut back, 1 base at V and 4 bases at J, with 8 bases in the middle. The germline CDR1 and CDR2 sequences are LGHNA and YSLEER. This CDR3 is built from 14 residues. The CDR3 bases are TGCGCCAGCAGCCAAGGGGGCATTTACAATGAGCAGTTCTTC. Translated: CASSQGGIYNEQFF.

This clonotype was found many times. The rearrangement links TRBV20-1 to TRBJ2-4, with a weak D call TRBD2 (7 bases). The CDR3 sequence is 15 residues long. V dropped 5 bases and J dropped 0 bases, with 14 bases sitting between them. Germline V gene data show CDR1 as DFQATT and CDR2 as SNEGSKA (reference sequence). CDR3 region: CSASRGAVAKNIQYF. CDR3 coding DNA: TGCAGTGCTTCTCGGGGGGCCGTAGCCAAAAACATTCAGTACTTC.